This is a list of T cell receptor beta chains from one sample in a study of identical twins. From the 5' RACE reads, TCRdb called clonotypes with MiXCR, one entry per CDR3 protein. The sample includes 750,000 to 950,000 distinct CDR3 sequences, 10% to 15% seen only once; the top ten take about 1.5%. A further study also used this sample, focusing on yellow fever vaccine responses in identical twins.

The sample taken for sequencing was PBMCs. These TCRs come from a woman younger than 30 in good health. Both conserved end residues are part of each CDR3. The D gene is left open where the match is weak. A row's size may be missing; if present it is once, few, many or a size class.

clone_size	d_call	v_call	j_call	cdr3_aa	cdr3_nt
few	-	TRBV20-1	TRBJ2-2	CSVGSQGGTGELFF	TGCAGTGTTGGGTCGCAGGGTGGGACCGGGGAGCTGTTTTTT
-	-	TRBV12-5	TRBJ1-4	CASGLGRDNEKLFF	TGTGCTAGTGGTTTGGGACGGGATAATGAAAAACTGTTTTTT
few	TRBD2	TRBV4-1	TRBJ2-1	CASSQERVAGGLVGYNEQFF	TGCGCCAGCAGCCAAGAAAGAGTAGCGGGGGGGCTCGTGGGCTACAATGAGCAGTTCTTC
-	-	TRBV20-1	TRBJ1-4	CSAREVSNEKLFF	TGCAGTGCTAGGGAGGTATCTAATGAAAAACTGTTTTTT
-	-	TRBV11-2	TRBJ1-4	CASSLGKRNEKLFF	TGTGCCAGCAGTCTAGGAAAACGTAATGAAAAACTGTTTTTT
-	TRBD2	TRBV28	TRBJ2-7	CASSSQTSGWSSYEQYF	TGTGCCAGCAGTTCCCAAACTAGCGGGTGGAGCTCCTACGAGCAGTACTTC
-	TRBD1	TRBV6-2/TRBV6-3	TRBJ1-1	CASHGAGTANTEAFF	TGTGCCAGTCATGGAGCCGGGACAGCCAACACTGAAGCTTTCTTT
-	TRBD1	TRBV10-2	TRBJ1-2	CASSESAGGIRGYTF	TGCGCCAGCAGTGAGTCGGCAGGGGGCATTCGGGGCTACACCTTC
-	TRBD2	TRBV7-8	TRBJ2-2	CASSLAWREQNTGELFF	TGTGCCAGCAGCTTAGCGTGGCGGGAGCAGAACACCGGGGAGCTGTTTTTT
-	TRBD1	TRBV7-8	TRBJ2-7	CASSPRDRGGQYF	TGTGCCAGCAGCCCCCGGGACAGGGGGGGACAGTACTTC
-	-	TRBV12-3/TRBV12-4	TRBJ1-1	CASRRIENSEAFF	TGTGCCAGCAGGCGGATCGAGAACAGTGAAGCTTTCTTT
-	-	TRBV20-1	TRBJ2-1	CSARDLRAAYNEQFF	TGCAGTGCTAGAGATTTGCGGGCCGCTTACAATGAGCAGTTCTTC
many	-	TRBV4-2	TRBJ1-4	CASSQLGEKLFF	TGTGCCAGCAGCCAACTTGGGGAAAAACTGTTTTTT
few	TRBD2	TRBV7-3	TRBJ2-3	CASSLASGGPSTDTQYF	TGTGCCAGCAGCTTAGCTAGCGGAGGGCCTAGCACAGATACGCAGTATTTT
-	-	TRBV3-1	TRBJ2-1	CASSHGGPPGNEQFF	TGTGCCAGCAGCCACGGGGGTCCCCCTGGCAATGAGCAGTTCTTC
many	TRBD2	TRBV12-3/TRBV12-4	TRBJ2-2	CASSGIAGFSAGELFF	TGTGCCAGCAGTGGTATAGCGGGGTTTAGTGCCGGGGAGCTGTTTTTT
few	-	TRBV18	TRBJ2-5	CASSPPGLAIETQYF	TGTGCCAGCTCACCACCTGGCTTGGCAATTGAGACCCAGTACTTC
-	-	TRBV12-3/TRBV12-4	TRBJ1-5	CATRRGENQPQHF	TGTGCCACCCGAAGGGGGGAAAATCAGCCCCAGCATTTT
few	-	TRBV6-2/TRBV6-3	TRBJ2-4	CASTPGTNLAKNIQYF	TGTGCCAGCACCCCCGGGACCAACCTAGCCAAAAACATTCAGTACTTC
-	-	TRBV11-2	TRBJ1-3	CASSLAPSGNTIYF	TGTGCCAGCAGCCTGGCCCCCAGTGGTAACACCATATATTTT
many	TRBD1	TRBV12-3/TRBV12-4	TRBJ2-1	CASAPGDREVDNEQFF	TGTGCCAGCGCCCCCGGGGACAGGGAAGTGGACAATGAGCAGTTCTTC
-	-	TRBV19	TRBJ2-3	CASTPGLFRDTQYF	TGTGCCAGTACCCCAGGGCTATTTAGAGATACGCAGTATTTT
many	-	TRBV24-1	TRBJ2-3	CATSDLRGPPGDSTDTQYF	TGTGCCACCAGTGATTTGCGAGGACCCCCAGGGGATAGCACAGATACGCAGTATTTT
few	TRBD1	TRBV6-5	TRBJ2-1	CASSFGQGAYEQFF	TGTGCCAGCAGTTTTGGACAGGGGGCGTATGAGCAGTTCTTC
many	TRBD1	TRBV10-3	TRBJ1-6	CAITESDRGDSPLHF	TGTGCCATCACGGAGTCCGACAGGGGTGATTCACCCCTCCACTTT
few	-	TRBV13	TRBJ1-3	CASSLFGGNTIYF	TGTGCCAGCAGCTTATTTGGTGGAAACACCATATATTTT
-	-	TRBV6-5	TRBJ2-2	CASSYSRAGSNTGELFF	TGTGCCAGCAGTTACTCGAGGGCAGGGTCGAACACCGGGGAGCTGTTTTTT
few	TRBD1	TRBV12-3/TRBV12-4	TRBJ2-3	CASREQGALTDTQYF	TGTGCCAGCAGGGAGCAGGGGGCATTGACAGATACGCAGTATTTT
few	-	TRBV19	TRBJ1-1	CASKFDRTNTEAFF	TGTGCCAGTAAATTCGACAGGACAAACACTGAAGCTTTCTTT
-	-	TRBV4-1	TRBJ2-3	CASSQDRLGYLADTQYF	TGCGCCAGCAGCCAAGATAGGTTAGGGTACCTCGCAGATACGCAGTATTTT
-	-	TRBV20-1	TRBJ2-2	CSAHVTGISTGELFF	TGCAGTGCTCACGTGACCGGGATCAGCACCGGGGAGCTGTTTTTT
few	TRBD1	TRBV12-3/TRBV12-4	TRBJ2-1	CASKRDRGTNNEQFF	TGTGCCAGCAAAAGGGACAGGGGAACTAACAATGAGCAGTTCTTC
-	TRBD2	TRBV7-8	TRBJ2-3	CASSLAGTSGGTDTQYF	TGTGCCAGCAGCTTAGCAGGGACTAGCGGAGGCACAGATACGCAGTATTTT
-	TRBD2	TRBV3-1	TRBJ2-3	CASKRGGATDTQYF	TGTGCCAGCAAGCGCGGGGGGGCAACAGATACGCAGTATTTT
few	TRBD2	TRBV7-6	TRBJ2-2	CASSLAIAGGHTGELFF	TGTGCCAGCAGCTTAGCGATCGCGGGGGGGCACACCGGGGAGCTGTTTTTT
many	-	TRBV20-1	TRBJ1-1	CSARDLRNTEAFF	TGCAGTGCTAGGGACCTAAGGAACACTGAAGCTTTCTTT
-	TRBD1	TRBV20-1	TRBJ1-5	CSAQTGHLNQPQHF	TGCAGTGCGCAGACAGGGCACTTGAATCAGCCCCAGCATTTT
few	TRBD1	TRBV10-2	TRBJ1-4	CASSDRDRGSLGEKLFF	TGCGCCAGCAGTGACCGAGACAGGGGAAGTCTTGGAGAAAAACTGTTTTTT
-	TRBD2	TRBV6-1	TRBJ2-3	CASIKNRGGGPDTQYF	TGTGCCAGCATCAAAAATCGGGGGGGCGGCCCAGATACGCAGTATTTT
few	-	TRBV2	TRBJ1-6	CASSPETSRFYNSPLHF	TGTGCCAGCAGCCCCGAGACCAGCCGCTTTTATAATTCACCCCTCCACTTT
few	-	TRBV11-2	TRBJ2-6	CASSLDAHSSGANVLTF	TGTGCCAGCAGCTTAGACGCGCATAGCTCTGGGGCCAACGTCCTGACTTTC
-	-	TRBV12-3/TRBV12-4	TRBJ1-2	CASSLRQRPTTNYGYTF	TGTGCCAGCAGCCTTAGACAGAGGCCCACAACTAACTATGGCTACACCTTC
-	TRBD2	TRBV7-2	TRBJ2-3	CASSRRNLAGVDTQYF	TGTGCCAGCAGCCGAAGGAATCTAGCGGGAGTAGATACGCAGTATTTT
few	-	TRBV7-9	TRBJ2-5	CASSPLLGGGDRETQYF	TGTGCCAGCAGCCCCCTCCTTGGTGGGGGCGACAGGGAGACCCAGTACTTC
-	-	TRBV20-1	TRBJ2-5	CSAPTTWQETQYF	TGCAGTGCCCCAACAACCTGGCAAGAGACCCAGTACTTC
few	TRBD1	TRBV6-2/TRBV6-3	TRBJ1-1	CASSRDRGVTEAFF	TGTGCCAGCAGTCGGGACAGGGGCGTCACTGAAGCTTTCTTT
few	-	TRBV10-2	TRBJ2-3	CASSESVGPATDTQYF	TGCGCCAGCAGTGAGTCTGTGGGCCCTGCGACAGATACGCAGTATTTT
-	TRBD1	TRBV20-1	TRBJ2-1	CRGDRSYNEQFF	TGCAGGGGGGACAGGAGTTACAATGAGCAGTTCTTC
once	TRBD2	TRBV7-6	TRBJ2-3	CASSPGLAAPTQYF	TGTGCCAGCAGCCCGGGACTAGCGGCCCCTACGCAGTATTTT
few	-	TRBV11-1	TRBJ1-1	CASSSGRSTEAFF	TGTGCCAGCAGCTCAGGACGTTCCACTGAAGCTTTCTTT
few	-	TRBV2	TRBJ2-4	CASSGWGSKNIQYF	TGTGCCAGCAGTGGCTGGGGGTCCAAAAACATTCAGTACTTC
few	-	TRBV24-1	TRBJ2-1	CATSESRDAYNEQFF	TGTGCCACCAGTGAGAGCCGGGACGCTTACAATGAGCAGTTCTTC